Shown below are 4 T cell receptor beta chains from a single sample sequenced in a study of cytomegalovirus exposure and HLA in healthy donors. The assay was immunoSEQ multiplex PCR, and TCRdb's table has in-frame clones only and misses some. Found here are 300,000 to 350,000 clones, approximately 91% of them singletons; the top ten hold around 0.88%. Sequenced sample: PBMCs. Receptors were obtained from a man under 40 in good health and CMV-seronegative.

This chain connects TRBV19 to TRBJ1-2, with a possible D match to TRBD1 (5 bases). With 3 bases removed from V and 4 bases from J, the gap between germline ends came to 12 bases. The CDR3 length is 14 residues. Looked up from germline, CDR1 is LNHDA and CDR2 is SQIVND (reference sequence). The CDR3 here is CASSIQGTPYGYTF. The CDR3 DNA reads TGTGCCAGTAGTATCCAGGGCACCCCCTATGGCTACACCTTC.

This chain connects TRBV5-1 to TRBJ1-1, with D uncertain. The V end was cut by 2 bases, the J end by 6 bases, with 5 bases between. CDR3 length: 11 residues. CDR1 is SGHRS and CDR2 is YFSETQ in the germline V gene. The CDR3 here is CASSFGAEAFF. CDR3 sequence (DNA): TGCGCCAGCAGCTTCGGAGCTGAAGCTTTCTTT.

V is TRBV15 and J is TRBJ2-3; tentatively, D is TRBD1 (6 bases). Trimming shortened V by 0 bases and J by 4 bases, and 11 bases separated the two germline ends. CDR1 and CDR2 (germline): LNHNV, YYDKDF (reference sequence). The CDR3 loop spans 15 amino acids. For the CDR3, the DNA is TGTGCCACCAGCAGAGAATTTGAGGGGGCAGATACGCAGTATTTT. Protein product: CATSREFEGADTQYF. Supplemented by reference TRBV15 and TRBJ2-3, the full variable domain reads DAMVIQNPRYQVTQFGKPVTLSCSQTLNHNVMYWYQQKSSQAPKLLFHYYDKDFNNEADTPDNFQSRRPNTSFCFLDIRSPGLGDTAMYLCATSREFEGADTQYFGPGTRLTVL.

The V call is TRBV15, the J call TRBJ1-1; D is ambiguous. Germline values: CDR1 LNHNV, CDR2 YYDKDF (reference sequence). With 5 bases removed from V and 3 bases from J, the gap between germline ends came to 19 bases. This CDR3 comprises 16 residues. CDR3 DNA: TGTGCCACCAGCCCAGAAGGTTTCGGGAGGGACACTGAAGCTTTCTTT. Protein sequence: CATSPEGFGRDTEAFF.